The clone carrying this T cell receptor (beta chain) has ten or more counts. This entry comes from a study of regulatory T cells in long-lasting Graves disease. The time point is: newly diagnosed GD, antithyroid drugs for less than 3 months. Following extraction of RNA from PBMCs, that RNA was used to make the TCR library. Diagnosis followed American Thyroid Association guidelines for Graves' disease. Sequencing libraries for TCR beta were prepared with iRepertoire HTBI primers and Arm-PCR of CDR3 regions. TCRdb recomputed calls from the multiplex PCR reads with MiXCR, one row per CDR3 protein. The sample has hundreds of thousands of distinct CDR3 sequences, 15% to 20% seen once; the top ten hold 30%. These data also featured in a second study, about T cells in Graves' hyperthyroidism and ophthalmopathy.

This clonotype was obtained from a man between 40 and 49 years old with Graves disease. Material: peripheral blood mononuclear cells (PBMCs), obtained at new diagnosis, from a patient treated with antithyroid drugs.

The CDR3 DNA sequence: TGTGCCAGCAGTTTAGTCATGAGCTATGGCTACACCTTC. Translation: CASSLVMSYGYTF. V is TRBV28 and J is TRBJ1-2; D is ambiguous. Germline V CDR1 and CDR2: MDHEN, SYDVKM. There are 13 residues in the CDR3. The ends were cut back, 2 bases at V and 4 bases at J, with 8 bases in the middle.